This passage covers 6 T cell receptor beta chains from one sample sequenced in a study of shared T cell receptors in the human thymus (dated by TCRdb to 2020 to 2023). The library relied on the immunoSEQ multiplex PCR assay. TCRdb stores this immuneACCESS table with in-frame sequences only. Part of the clones is absent; in the studies checked, under half of the shortfall reflects unresolved V genes, and no reason is known for the rest. Present in this sample are 700,000 to 750,000 clones, around 85% of which were seen just once. The ten largest clones take up around 0.0094% of the sample. The same data also contributed to another study, on human thymus T cells.

Sequencing was performed on thymocytes. Receptors originate from a girl under two years old with a congenital heart defect. Donor details come from another sample of the same person, matched by shared clones.

V is TRBV27 and J is TRBJ1-1, with 7 nucleotides matching TRBD1. This CDR3 has 14 amino acids. CDR1 is MNHEY, CDR2 SMNVEV, per germline (reference sequence). V was pared by 5 bases and J by 6 bases, with 9 bases of the junction left unmatched. CDR3 coding DNA: TGTGCCAGCAGTCCGGGACAGCTACTCGCTGAAGCTTTCTTT. Its protein product is CASSPGQLLAEAFF.

The chain couples TRBV19 to TRBJ2-5; TRBD2 agrees at 8 bases. The CDR3 runs to 14 residues. The junction had 6 bases not matched to a gene; V was cut back by 4 bases and J by 5 bases. Germline CDR1 and CDR2: LNHDA and SQIVND (reference sequence). For the CDR3, the DNA is TGTGCCAGTAGTAGCGGGGGGCCCTGGGAGACCCAGTACTTC. Encoded protein: CASSSGGPWETQYF.

This clone was seen a few times. The genes are TRBV7-9 and TRBJ1-1, with TRBD1 matching 8 bases. Germline CDR1 reads SEHNR; CDR2 reads FQNEAQ (reference sequence). This CDR3 contains 14 residues. Germline trimming cut 5 bases from V and 5 bases from J; bases unmatched to any gene: 7. The CDR3, as DNA: TGTGCCAGCAGCCAGGACAGGGCGGGGACTGAAGCTTTCTTT. It translates to CASSQDRAGTEAFF.

The chain employs TRBV5-1 and TRBJ1-2; TRBD1 aligns across 11 bases. The germline V gene encodes CDR1 SGHRS and CDR2 YFSETQ. The CDR3 is 15 amino acids. The V and J ends lost 3 bases and 8 bases, in that order; junction bases with no gene match: 9. CDR3 coding DNA: TGCGCCAGCAGCTCAGGACAGGGGGCGGTCGAGGGCTACACCTTC. It encodes CASSSGQGAVEGYTF.

The V gene is TRBV12-5, the J gene TRBJ1-1, with 8 nucleotides matching TRBD1. Per germline, CDR1 LGHNT and CDR2 FRNRAP. The V segment lost 2 bases and the J segment 1 base; nucleotides outside the gene matches: 3. The length of the CDR3 is 15 residues. CDR3 residues: CASGLPRGRNTEAFF. CDR3 nucleotides: TGTGCTAGTGGTTTGCCCAGGGGGCGGAACACTGAAGCTTTCTTT.

The gene calls are TRBV28 and TRBJ1-5, with no clear D. The V end lost 1 base, the J end lost 6 bases, and 13 bases lay between the germline ends. The CDR3 spans 15 residues. The germline gives CDR1 MDHEN, CDR2 SYDVKM. CDR3 nucleotides: TGTGCCAGCAGTTTATCGGGGAAACTAGGTCAGCCCCAGCATTTT. This encodes CASSLSGKLGQPQHF.